This TCR beta chain is drawn from a study of cytomegalovirus exposure and HLA in healthy donors (dated by TCRdb to 2015 to 2018). With regard to the full study: In an earlier analysis of roughly 590 of the donors, 250 to 300 Gb of sequence data and 117 million unique TCR beta sequences from roughly 200 million T cells were reported. An early release that covered several hundred HLA-typed donors contained 250 to 350 gigabases of sequencing data and approximately 85 million unique TCR sequences. Among the roughly 400 genotyped donors, roughly 80% belonged to the genetic ancestry cluster associated with self-reported Caucasian donors. The study aimed to test whether cataloging public T cell receptors could reveal signatures of past pathogen exposure. Using immunosequencing, the study profiled T cell repertoires from about 650 subjects and related those repertoires to cytomegalovirus serostatus. A separate validation cohort of roughly 110 different subjects was used in addition to the roughly 620-subject first cohort. The study combined high-throughput TCR immunosequencing, statistical association of individual TCRs with disease status, and machine learning to predict cytomegalovirus infection status. A later analysis re-examined previously published TCR beta repertoires from just over 650 donors and added high-resolution HLA genotyping to investigate patterns of TCR occurrence. Rather than using new phenotypic data, the later analysis identified candidate immune exposures from TCR beta sequences and from how often those sequences occurred across donors. To decide whether each TCR beta V gene segment behaved as functional or pseudogenic, an earlier analysis of approximately 620 of the donors relied on high-throughput TCR beta sequencing. Donor age, sex, ethnicity and CMV serostatus were compiled together with the repertoire data. A later genetic analysis used genome-wide SNP genotypes for about 60% of the roughly 670 donors, treating that subset as a discovery cohort. Every discovery cohort repertoire had been produced on one sequencing platform. HLA typing included class I and class II loci at four-digit resolution. The number of donors typed differed by locus, with roughly 620-630 for A, B, C, DRB1 and DQB1, roughly 520 for DQA1, about 610 for DPA1, and around 450 for DPB1. Several DR-DQ haplotypes were handled as single units for association and clustering because linkage in the cohort was strong. On average, approximately 250,000 unique TCR beta nucleotide sequences were sequenced per donor among a few hundred genotyped donors of the cohort, with 15% to 20% of those sequences being non-productive. Results and caveats for the whole study, not just this receptor: Most CMV-associated TCR beta chains appeared to be HLA-restricted in a later analysis, and the HLA associations seemed to be driven largely by CMV exposure. In vitro tests confirmed that a few of the cytomegalovirus-associated TCR beta chains recognize cytomegalovirus antigens. In an earlier analysis of some 640 of the donors, most TCR beta V segments were observed in productive rearrangements about 87% or about 30% of the time, broadly matching IMGT annotations. Most TCR sequences were observed very rarely across donors, whereas some public TCRs were present in many individuals. The study listed over 150 TCR beta chains as associated with cytomegalovirus. In a later analysis, several top co-occurrence clusters were reported to appear linked to parvovirus B19, influenza, CMV and Epstein-Barr virus. V-gene and J-gene trimming of TCR beta chains was associated with a missense DCLRE1C variant in a later genetic analysis, and the association was replicated in an independent cohort. Because counts were too low, roughly 16 rarely observed V segments, including chromosome 9 orphons, were excluded from the earlier analysis of roughly 580 of the donors. In this cohort, only TCR beta chains were sequenced, and detectable features were limited by the absence of alpha or paired-chain data. Sequencing depth was assumed to be roughly uniform across donors in the presence/absence analyses, though that assumption may not hold. In a later genetic analysis, fewer N-insertions in productive TCRs were reported among donors in an Asian-associated ancestry cluster than the roughly 640-donor mean. Strong co-occurrence of HLA alleles, especially DR and DQ, made assigning TCR associations to individual alleles difficult. A further reported finding was that TCR beta sequences accurately predicted the HLA-A and HLA-B alleles for most subjects in the first cohort. The authors suggested that the approach could potentially be extended to other disease states and immunological phenotypes. A later analysis found that HLA-associated TCR beta chains were more clonally expanded and had lower generation probabilities than equally common non-associated chains. The only immune exposure information available for the cohort was CMV serostatus. In both the original and validation cohorts, the classifier was reported to diagnose cytomegalovirus status with high specificity and sensitivity. At a false discovery rate of 0.05, a later analysis linked some 17,000 TCR beta sequences to specific HLA alleles. A group of highly shared sequence variants was considered likely to be a technical artifact of the sequencing pipeline. Correlated functional status among segregating V segments might reflect linkage disequilibrium, but an unknown experimental factor could not be ruled out. Because HLA typing was missing for some donors at each locus, association tests included only the typed subset. In a later analysis, TCR association rates were found to vary across HLA loci, with the most associated TCRs seen for DRB1 alleles and the fewest for HLA-C alleles.

The cohort was made up of 500 to 850 healthy bone marrow donors. All cohort members were sampled while nominally healthy, although unrecorded immune exposures were likely present. The donor was CMV seronegative and belonged to the group of 352 seronegative cohort members. A peripheral blood sample was collected from each donor, and TCR beta sequencing was performed on peripheral blood mononuclear cells. The Qiagen DNeasy Blood Extraction Kit was used to extract genomic DNA from the blood cell samples. The library came from the immunoSEQ multiplex PCR assay. For the multiplex PCR, a mixture combining 60 forward primers for TCR Vbeta segments and 13 reverse primers for TCR Jbeta segments was used. The CDR3 region of rearranged TCR beta genes was amplified from genomic DNA with a multiplex PCR assay. The amplified TCR beta libraries were sequenced on the Illumina HiSeq System as 87-base-pair reads. The authors processed their data as follows. Across the 670 or so repertoires, a later analysis counted around 80 million unique TCR beta chains, 8.5 million to 12 million of which were shared by at least two donors. A nearest-neighbor algorithm error-corrected the raw reads and collapsed the reads into unique sequences, merging closely related sequences to remove PCR and sequencing errors. CDR3 sequences were aligned to IMGT reference sequences to assign V, D and J gene segments. For a sequence to be retained, a match of at least six nucleotides was required to both a V gene segment and a J gene segment. A rearrangement counted as productive if the CDR3 had no stop codons and remained in frame with V and J, and every other rearrangement counted as non-productive. Following IMGT convention, CDR3 was defined as the stretch from the second conserved V-encoded cysteine up to the conserved J-encoded phenylalanine. The earlier analysis of some 550 of the donors excluded any sequence lacking an unambiguous match to a single V gene segment. An earlier analysis of around 600 of the donors classified V segments as functional when productive rearrangements were above 56.7% and as segregating when the standard deviation between donors was above 5%. A statistical classification framework was built to diagnose cytomegalovirus status from the catalog of TCR beta chain sequences. In a later analysis, V and J genes were assigned by comparing TCR nucleotide sequences against IMGT/GENE-DB human TR gene sequences. In a later analysis, CDR3 sequences and most-parsimonious VDJ recombination scenarios were assigned using the TCRdist pipeline. In a later analysis, every TCR beta chain was defined by the combination of its CDR3 amino acid sequence and its V-gene family, and reads without a unique V-gene family were dropped. A later analysis removed 550 to 700 highly shared, low-generation-probability nucleotide sequences to deal with suspected cross-contamination and a sequencing artifact. A later analysis calculated a clonal expansion index for each public chain from normalized within-repertoire ranks of inferred template counts. In a later analysis, generation probabilities were computed using a VDJ recombination model fitted to out-of-frame rearrangements, and the results were checked against IGoR. Hypergeometric tests were used in a later analysis to score TCR-TCR, TCR-HLA and TCR-CMV co-occurrence, with a repertoire-size bias correction applied to the TCR pairs. A later analysis estimated false discovery rates by permuting HLA or CMV assignments 20 times. In a later analysis, co-occurring TCRs were grouped using DBSCAN, with TCRdist sequence similarity added in when clustering inside HLA-allele-positive subsets. Repertoires with fewer than 30,000 or more than 120,000 public chains, plus five repertoires with anomalous nucleotide sharing, were excluded from co-occurrence clustering. The table was pulled from immuneACCESS by TCRdb, which kept in-frame rearrangements only. Such tables lose some clones; where checked, under half of the loss comes from unresolved V genes, and the rest has no known cause. D and trimming were read from the DNA, whereas the V and J calls and clone size are those reported in that table. In this sample the table shows 59,000 or so clones, over 75% of which occur a single time. About 10% of the sample is taken by the ten largest.

Comments on this clone: Its antigen remains undetermined. The input lacks base qualities; no much larger clone sits a single base away.

Sequenced sample: PBMCs. The sequence was collected from a female donor in good health and CMV-seronegative.

This receptor has the CDR3 CASSLAWRDRNTEAFF. The bases are TGTGCCAGCAGCTTAGCATGGCGGGACAGAAACACTGAAGCTTTCTTT. The sequence is built from TRBV7-2 and TRBJ1-1; 7 middle bases align to TRBD1. Trimming removed 0 bases from V and 2 bases from J; the gene matches leave 6 bases unexplained. From the cysteine up to the phenylalanine, the CDR3 has a length of 16 residues. Just CDR3 DNA is preserved here, 48 bases in frame from base 1. The germline V gene sets CDR1 to SGHTA and CDR2 to FQGNSA.